The clone carrying this T cell receptor (beta chain) was recorded a few times. Its target is not known. V was cut by 10 bases and J by 4 bases, with 26 bases left in between. Germline CDR1 ENHRY, CDR2 SYGVKD. The CDR3 is made up of 16 amino acids. This entry is derived from a study of Graves' ophthalmopathy and Graves' hyperthyroidism. Points from the study as a whole: Most expanded clonotypes in thyroid above 0.001 frequency also showed up in blood.

The diagnostic workup employed clinical symptoms, serum thyroxine, TRAb, thyroid ultrasound and orbital computed tomography. Transcripts of RNA were the source for amplifying TCR beta CDR3 regions. First-round RT-PCR employed HTBI primers, with a second-round multiplex PCR after it. MiXCR was run by TCRdb on the multiplex PCR reads, yielding one entry per CDR3 protein. The table lists 650,000 to 800,000 distinct CDR3 sequences, about 41% of them singletons, with 2.5% to 3.5% in the top ten. The sample was peripheral blood. This rearrangement joins TRBV10-3 to TRBJ2-7, with D perhaps TRBD2 (6 bases). The receptor's source is an adult man with Graves' ophthalmopathy. DNA for the CDR3: TGTGCCAGCAGCTCCCTGGGGACTCCACTGCGGTACGAGCAGTACTTC. Encoded protein: CASSSLGTPLRYEQYF.